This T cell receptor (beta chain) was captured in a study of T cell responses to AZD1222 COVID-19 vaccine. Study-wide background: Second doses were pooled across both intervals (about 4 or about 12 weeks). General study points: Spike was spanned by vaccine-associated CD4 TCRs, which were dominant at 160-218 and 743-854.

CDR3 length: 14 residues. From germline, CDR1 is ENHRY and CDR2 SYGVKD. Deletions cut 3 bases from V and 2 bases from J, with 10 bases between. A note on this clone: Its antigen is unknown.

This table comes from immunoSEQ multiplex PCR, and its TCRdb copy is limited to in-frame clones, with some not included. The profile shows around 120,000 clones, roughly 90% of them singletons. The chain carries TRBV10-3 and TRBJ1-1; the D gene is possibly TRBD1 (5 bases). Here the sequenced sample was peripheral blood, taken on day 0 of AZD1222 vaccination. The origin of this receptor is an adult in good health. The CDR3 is CAISDRASNTEAFF. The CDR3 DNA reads TGTGCCATCAGTGACAGGGCCTCCAACACTGAAGCTTTCTTT.